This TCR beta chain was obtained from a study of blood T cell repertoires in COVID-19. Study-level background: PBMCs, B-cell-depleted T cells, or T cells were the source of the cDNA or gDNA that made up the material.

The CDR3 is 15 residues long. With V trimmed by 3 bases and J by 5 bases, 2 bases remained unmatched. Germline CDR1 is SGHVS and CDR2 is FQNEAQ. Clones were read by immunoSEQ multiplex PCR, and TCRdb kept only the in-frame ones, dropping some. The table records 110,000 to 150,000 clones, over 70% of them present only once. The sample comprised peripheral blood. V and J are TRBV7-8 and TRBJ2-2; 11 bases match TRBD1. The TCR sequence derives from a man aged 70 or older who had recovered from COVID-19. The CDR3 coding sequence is TGTGCCAGCAGCTTCGGGACAGGGGGGACCGGGGAGCTGTTTTTT. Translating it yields CASSFGTGGTGELFF.